This TCR beta chain was identified in a study of blood T cell repertoires in COVID-19. In the original analysis: Reference gene primer amplification yielded estimated nucleated cell counts. Libraries were prepared by immunoSEQ multiplex PCR; TCRdb keeps only in-frame clonotypes and omits some of them. Clone size and the V and J calls come from that table; the DNA yielded D and trimming. This sample yields tens of thousands of clones, of which approximately 83% are seen a single time; around a third belongs to the top ten. In germline, CDR1 is LGHDT, CDR2 YNNKEL (reference sequence). Trimming at V came to 3 bases and at J to 5 bases, leaving 9 bases not matched to a gene. The CDR3 has 16 amino acids. In its sample, this clone was seen a few times.

The genes are TRBV3-1 (or the pseudogene TRBV3-2) and TRBJ2-7; 11 nucleotides align to TRBD2. The sequencing sample was made of peripheral blood. The clonotype was recovered from a woman of 80 years or more with COVID-19, enrolled during active disease. CDR3 protein: CASSQVLAGGGNEQYF. In DNA, the CDR3 is TGTGCCAGCAGCCAGGTTTTAGCGGGAGGGGGTAACGAGCAGTACTTC.